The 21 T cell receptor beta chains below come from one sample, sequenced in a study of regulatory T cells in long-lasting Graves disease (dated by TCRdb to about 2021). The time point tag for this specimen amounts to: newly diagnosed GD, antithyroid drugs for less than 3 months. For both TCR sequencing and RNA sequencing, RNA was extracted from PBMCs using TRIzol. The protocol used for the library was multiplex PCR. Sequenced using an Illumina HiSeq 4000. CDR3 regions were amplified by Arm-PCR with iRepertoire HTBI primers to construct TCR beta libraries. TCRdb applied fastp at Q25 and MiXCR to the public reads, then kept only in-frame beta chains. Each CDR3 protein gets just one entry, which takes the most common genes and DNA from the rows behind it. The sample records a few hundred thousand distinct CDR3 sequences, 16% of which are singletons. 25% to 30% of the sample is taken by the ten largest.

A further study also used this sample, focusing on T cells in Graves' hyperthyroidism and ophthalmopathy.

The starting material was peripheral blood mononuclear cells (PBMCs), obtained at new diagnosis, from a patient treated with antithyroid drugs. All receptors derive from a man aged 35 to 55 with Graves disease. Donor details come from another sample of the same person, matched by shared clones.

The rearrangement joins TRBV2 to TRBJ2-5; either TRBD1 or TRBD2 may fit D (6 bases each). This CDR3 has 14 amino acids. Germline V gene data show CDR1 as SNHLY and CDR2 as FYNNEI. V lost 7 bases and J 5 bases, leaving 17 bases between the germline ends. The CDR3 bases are TGTGCCAGCAACGGAAGGGGGGCTCGGGAGACCCAGTACTTC. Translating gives CASNGRGARETQYF.

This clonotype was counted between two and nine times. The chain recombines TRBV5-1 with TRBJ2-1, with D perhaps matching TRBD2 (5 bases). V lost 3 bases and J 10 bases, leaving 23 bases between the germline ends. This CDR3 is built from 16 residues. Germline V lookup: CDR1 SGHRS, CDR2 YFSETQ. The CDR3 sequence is CASSYNLDFRTVEQFF. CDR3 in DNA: TGCGCCAGCAGCTATAACTTGGACTTCAGGACTGTGGAGCAGTTCTTC.

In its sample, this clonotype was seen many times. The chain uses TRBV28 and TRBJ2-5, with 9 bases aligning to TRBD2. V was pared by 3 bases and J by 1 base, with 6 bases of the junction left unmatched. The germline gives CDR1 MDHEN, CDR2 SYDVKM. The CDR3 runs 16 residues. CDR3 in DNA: TGTGCCAGCAGTTTTGTACAGCGGGGGGCCCAAGAGACCCAGTACTTC. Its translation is CASSFVQRGAQETQYF. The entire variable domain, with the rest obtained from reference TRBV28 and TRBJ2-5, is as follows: DVKVTQSSRYLVKRTGEKVFLECVQDMDHENMFWYRQDPGLGLRLIYFSYDVKMKEKGDIPEGYSVSREKKERFSLILESASTNQTSMYLCASSFVQRGAQETQYFGPGTRLLVL.

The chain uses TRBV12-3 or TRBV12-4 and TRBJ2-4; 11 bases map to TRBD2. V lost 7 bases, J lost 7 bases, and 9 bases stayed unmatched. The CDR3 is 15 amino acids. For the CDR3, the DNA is TGTGCCAGCATCCCCTCTAGCGGGGGGCGGAACATTCAGTACTTC. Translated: CASIPSSGGRNIQYF.

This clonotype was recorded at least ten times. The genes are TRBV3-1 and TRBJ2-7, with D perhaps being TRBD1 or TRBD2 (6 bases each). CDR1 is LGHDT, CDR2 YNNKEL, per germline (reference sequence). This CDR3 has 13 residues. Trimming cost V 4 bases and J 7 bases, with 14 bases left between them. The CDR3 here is CASSLFGGWEQYF. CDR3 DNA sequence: TGTGCCAGCAGCCTCTTCGGGGGCTGGGAGCAGTACTTC.

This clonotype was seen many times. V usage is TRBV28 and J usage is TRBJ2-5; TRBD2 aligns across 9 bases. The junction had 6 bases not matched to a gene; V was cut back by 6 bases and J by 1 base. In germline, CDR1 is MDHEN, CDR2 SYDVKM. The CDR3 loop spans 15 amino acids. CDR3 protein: CASRSAGGLQETQYF. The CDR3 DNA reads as TGTGCCAGCAGGTCAGCGGGGGGACTCCAAGAGACCCAGTACTTC.

CDR3 residues: CSVGNRLGRPYEQFF. The CDR3 DNA reads TGCAGCGTGGGGAATCGGTTGGGCCGGCCCTACGAGCAGTTCTTC. The chain carries TRBV29-1 and TRBJ2-1; D is ambiguous. In germline, CDR1 is SQVTM, CDR2 ANQGSEA. This CDR3 spans 15 amino acids. V was clipped by 6 bases and J by 10 bases, with 25 bases between them.

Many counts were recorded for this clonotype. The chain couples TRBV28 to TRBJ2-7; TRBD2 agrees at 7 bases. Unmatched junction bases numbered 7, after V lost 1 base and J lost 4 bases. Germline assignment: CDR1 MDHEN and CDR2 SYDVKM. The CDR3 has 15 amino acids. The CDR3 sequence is CASSLSGTNKYEQYF. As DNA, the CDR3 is TGTGCCAGCAGTTTATCGGGGACTAACAAATACGAGCAGTACTTC.

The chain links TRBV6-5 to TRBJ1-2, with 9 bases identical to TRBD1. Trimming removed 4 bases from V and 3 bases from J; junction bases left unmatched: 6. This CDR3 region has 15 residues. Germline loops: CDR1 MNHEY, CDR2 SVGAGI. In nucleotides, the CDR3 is TGTGCCAGCAGTTTCACCTGGACAGGGGACTATGGCTACACCTTC. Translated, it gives CASSFTWTGDYGYTF.

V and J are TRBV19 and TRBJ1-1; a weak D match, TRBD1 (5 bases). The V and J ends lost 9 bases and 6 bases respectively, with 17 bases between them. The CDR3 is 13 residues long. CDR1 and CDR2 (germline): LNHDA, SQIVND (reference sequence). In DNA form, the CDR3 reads TGTGCCAGCAGGTCCCGGGACGCAGCTGAAGCTTTCTTT. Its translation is CASRSRDAAEAFF.

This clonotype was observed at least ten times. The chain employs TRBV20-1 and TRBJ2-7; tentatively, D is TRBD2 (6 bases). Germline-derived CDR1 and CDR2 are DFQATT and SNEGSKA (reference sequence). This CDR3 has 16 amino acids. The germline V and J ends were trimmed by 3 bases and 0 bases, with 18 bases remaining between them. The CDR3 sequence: CSARGIGGAPSYEQYF. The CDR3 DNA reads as TGCAGTGCTAGGGGGATAGGAGGGGCTCCCTCCTACGAGCAGTACTTC.

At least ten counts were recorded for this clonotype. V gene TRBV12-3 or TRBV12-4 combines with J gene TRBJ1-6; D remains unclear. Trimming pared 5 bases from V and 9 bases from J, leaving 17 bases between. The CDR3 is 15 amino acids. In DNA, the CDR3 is TGTGCCAGCAGTCCCCGGGCCCGTGGGAGTTCACCCCTCCACTTT. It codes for CASSPRARGSSPLHF.

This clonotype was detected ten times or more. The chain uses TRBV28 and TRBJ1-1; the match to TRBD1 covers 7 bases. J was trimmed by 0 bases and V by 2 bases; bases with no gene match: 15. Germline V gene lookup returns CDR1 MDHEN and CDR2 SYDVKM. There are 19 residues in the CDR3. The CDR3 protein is CASSLRRDSSKTMNTEAFF. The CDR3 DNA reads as TGTGCCAGCAGTTTACGACGGGACAGCTCGAAGACTATGAACACTGAAGCTTTCTTT.

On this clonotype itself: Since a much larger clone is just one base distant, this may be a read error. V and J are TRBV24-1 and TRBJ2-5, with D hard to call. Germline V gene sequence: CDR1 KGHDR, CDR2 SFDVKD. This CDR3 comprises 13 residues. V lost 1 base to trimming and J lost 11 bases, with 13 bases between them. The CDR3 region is CATSDFANNEQYF. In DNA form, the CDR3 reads TGTGCCACCAGTGATTTCGCGAACAATGAGCAGTACTTC.

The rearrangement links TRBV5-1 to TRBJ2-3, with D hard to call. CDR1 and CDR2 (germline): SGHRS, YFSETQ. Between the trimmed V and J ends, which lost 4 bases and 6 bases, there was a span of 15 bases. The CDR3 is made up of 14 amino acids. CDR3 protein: CASSPEPLGDTQYF. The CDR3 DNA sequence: TGCGCCAGCAGCCCCGAACCATTGGGGGATACGCAGTATTTT.

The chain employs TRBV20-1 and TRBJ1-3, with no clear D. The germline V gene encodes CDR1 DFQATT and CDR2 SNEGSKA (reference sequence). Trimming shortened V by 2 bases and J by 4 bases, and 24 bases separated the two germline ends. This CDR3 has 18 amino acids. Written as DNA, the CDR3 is TGCAGTGCTAGAAATCCTCCCGGACTCAAGGGTTACGGAAACACCATATATTTT. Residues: CSARNPPGLKGYGNTIYF.

The CDR3 is CASSRSPDRLSGANVLTF. The CDR3 DNA is TGCGCCAGCAGCCGCTCACCTGACAGGCTCTCTGGGGCCAACGTCCTGACTTTC. V and J are TRBV4-1 and TRBJ2-6; a possible D gene is TRBD1 (6 bases). V was trimmed by 4 bases and J by 0 bases, leaving 16 bases between them. CDR1 and CDR2 (germline): MGHRA, YSYEKL. The CDR3 is made up of 18 amino acids.

The CDR3 nucleotides read TGTGCCAGCAGCCAGGGTATGAGACAGGCATACAATGAGCAGTTCTTC. This gives the protein CASSQGMRQAYNEQFF. This chain uses TRBV4-2 with TRBJ2-1, with D maybe TRBD1 (6 bases). The CDR3 contains 16 residues. With 3 bases removed from V and 4 bases from J, the gap between germline ends came to 16 bases. Germline-derived CDR1 and CDR2 are LGHNA and YNFKEQ.

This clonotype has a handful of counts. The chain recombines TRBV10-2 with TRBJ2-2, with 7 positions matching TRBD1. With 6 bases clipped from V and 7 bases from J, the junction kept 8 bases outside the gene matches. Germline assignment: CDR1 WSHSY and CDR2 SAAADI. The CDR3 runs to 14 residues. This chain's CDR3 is CASSETGPGGELFF. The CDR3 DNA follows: TGCGCCAGCAGCGAGACAGGGCCCGGCGGGGAGCTGTTTTTT.

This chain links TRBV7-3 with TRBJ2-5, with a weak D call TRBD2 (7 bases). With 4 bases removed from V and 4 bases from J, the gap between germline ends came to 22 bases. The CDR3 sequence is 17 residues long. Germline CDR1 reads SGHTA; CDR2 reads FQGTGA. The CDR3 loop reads CASSSAGPPGGLETQYF. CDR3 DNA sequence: TGTGCCAGCAGCTCAGCGGGTCCCCCGGGGGGCCTAGAGACCCAGTACTTC.

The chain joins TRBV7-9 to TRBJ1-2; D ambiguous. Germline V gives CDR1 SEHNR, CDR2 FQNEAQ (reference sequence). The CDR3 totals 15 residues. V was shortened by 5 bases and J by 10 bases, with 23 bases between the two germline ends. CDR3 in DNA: TGTGCCAGCAGCCCTCTTACCTCCAGCCGGGATTTCTACACCTTC. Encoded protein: CASSPLTSSRDFYTF.